These 12 T cell receptor beta chains were all obtained from the same sample, sequenced in a study of cytomegalovirus exposure and HLA in healthy donors. PCR was performed using 60 Vbeta and 13 Jbeta primers. Sequencing used immunoSEQ multiplex PCR; TCRdb keeps in-frame clones, though not all of them. The sample has 130,000 or so clones; about 8.5% are singletons. Sequencing input: PBMCs. The receptors were gathered from a middle-aged man in good health and CMV-seronegative.

This clone was picked up a small number of times. J is TRBJ1-2 and V is TRBV7-9; 12 bases are a match to TRBD1. The V segment lost 3 bases and the J segment 6 bases; nucleotides outside the gene matches: 2. The CDR3 covers 14 residues. Germline V gene lookup returns CDR1 SEHNR and CDR2 FQNEAQ (reference sequence). The CDR3 DNA sequence: TGTGCCAGCAGCTTCGGGACAGGGGGCCATGGCTACACCTTC. Protein: CASSFGTGGHGYTF.

There are a few counts of this clone. This sequence joins TRBV11-2 and TRBJ2-5; TRBD2 aligns across 11 bases. The CDR3 has 14 residues. With 5 bases clipped from V and 7 bases from J, the junction kept 6 bases outside the gene matches. CDR1 is SGHAT, CDR2 FQNNGV, per germline. The CDR3 spells CASSQTSGGRTQYF. For the CDR3, the DNA is TGTGCCAGCAGCCAAACTAGCGGGGGTAGGACCCAGTACTTC.

In DNA, the CDR3 is TGTGCCAGTAGTACCCAGGGGGTGCAAGAGACCCAGTACTTC. It yields the protein CASSTQGVQETQYF. The J gene is TRBJ2-5, the V gene TRBV19; TRBD1 agrees at 7 bases. Germline V CDR1 and CDR2: LNHDA, SQIVND (reference sequence). CDR3 length equals 14 residues. V shed 4 bases and J 2 bases; nucleotides not matched to a gene: 4.

This clone came up a few times. The chain is built from TRBV29-1 and TRBJ1-6; 11 bases are shared with TRBD1. Germline CDR1 and CDR2: SQVTM and ANQGSEA. V lost 5 bases to trimming and J lost 7 bases; unmatched junction nucleotides: 1. CDR3 length: 13 amino acids. The CDR3 sequence is CSVRDRGNSPLHF. CDR3 in DNA: TGCAGCGTTCGGGACAGGGGGAATTCACCCCTCCACTTT.

The chain uses TRBV27 and TRBJ1-5, with TRBD1 identical over 8 bases. This CDR3 has 13 amino acids. CDR1 is MNHEY and CDR2 is SMNVEV in the germline V gene (reference sequence). Germline trimming cut 10 bases from V and 5 bases from J; bases unmatched to any gene: 7. The CDR3 loop reads CATRTGPDQPQHF. The CDR3 DNA follows: TGTGCCACCCGGACAGGGCCCGATCAGCCCCAGCATTTT.

The table lists this clone with a few counts. J is TRBJ2-7 and V is TRBV30; D is possibly TRBD1 (6 bases). Trimming cost V 3 bases and J 0 bases, with 12 bases left between them. Per germline, CDR1 GTSNPN and CDR2 SVGIG (reference sequence). CDR3 size: 14 residues. DNA for the CDR3: TGTGCCTGGAGAGAGGACAGTGCCTCCTACGAGCAGTACTTC. The encoded protein is CAWREDSASYEQYF.

V gene TRBV27 combines with J gene TRBJ2-7, with TRBD2 matching over 13 bases. Germline V gene sequence: CDR1 MNHEY, CDR2 SMNVEV (reference sequence). The length of the CDR3 is 14 residues. The junction had 6 bases not matched to a gene; V was cut back by 6 bases and J by 7 bases. The CDR3 nucleotides are TGTGCCAGCAGCGTGGGACTAGCGGGGAGGGAGCAGTACTTC. Translation gives CASSVGLAGREQYF.

This clone came up a few times. The chain carries TRBV10-2 and TRBJ2-7; D not certain. The V gene's germline CDR1 is WSHSY and CDR2 SAAADI. V was clipped by 1 base and J by 2 bases, with 6 bases between them. This CDR3 is built from 13 residues. CDR3 loop: CASSEYSPYEQYF. In DNA, the CDR3 is TGCGCCAGCAGTGAGTACAGCCCCTACGAGCAGTACTTC.

This clone was observed a few times. This rearrangement joins TRBV7-5 to TRBJ2-7; whether TRBD1, the table's D call, matches the DNA was not checked. TRBV7-5 corresponds to a pseudogene. The CDR3 contains 13 residues. The CDR3 here is CARRNRGNHEQYF. The CDR3 DNA follows: TGTGCCAGAAGAAACAGGGGCAACCACGAGCAGTACTTC.

The CDR3 protein is CASFAPGQGIENTIYF. The CDR3, as DNA: TGTGCCAGCTTTGCCCCGGGACAGGGTATCGAAAACACCATATATTTT. The V call is TRBV28, the J call TRBJ1-3, with 9 bases that match TRBD1. CDR3 length: 16 amino acids. Germline V gene data show CDR1 as MDHEN and CDR2 as SYDVKM. V was pared by 8 bases and J by 6 bases, with 14 bases of the junction left unmatched. The variable domain in full, with the rest retrieved from reference TRBV28 and TRBJ1-3, is DVKVTQSSRYLVKRTGEKVFLECVQDMDHENMFWYRQDPGLGLRLIYFSYDVKMKEKGDIPEGYSVSREKKERFSLILESASTNQTSMYLCASFAPGQGIENTIYFGEGSWLTVV.

The chain links TRBV6-1 to TRBJ1-4, with D possibly TRBD1 on 5 matching bases. This CDR3 spans 15 amino acids. CDR1 and CDR2 (germline): MNHNS, SASEGT. V dropped 6 bases and J dropped 6 bases, with 17 bases sitting between them. CDR3 region: CASRDPGLKDEKLFF. CDR3 coding DNA: TGTGCCAGCAGGGACCCAGGGTTGAAAGATGAAAAACTGTTTTTT.

The chain joins TRBV4-3 to TRBJ2-5; D not resolved. CDR3 length equals 13 residues. V lost 1 base and J lost 1, with 4 bases in between. Germline CDR1 LGHNA, CDR2 YSLEER. The CDR3 nucleotides read TGCGCCAGCAGCCAAGTATCCCAAGAGACCCAGTACTTC. Translating it yields CASSQVSQETQYF.